This T cell receptor beta chain was sequenced for a study of blood T cell repertoires in COVID-19. Whole-study context: T cells, B-cell-depleted T cells, or PBMCs supplied cDNA or gDNA.

Recruits, aged roughly 18 to 100 years, lived in under 25 US areas. In assigning cohorts, the study relied on participant-reported clinical history. The data were produced by immunoSEQ multiplex PCR, yet TCRdb's version contains in-frame clones alone and is incomplete. The sample consists of 270,000 or so clones, approximately 90% of them appearing once. Sequenced sample: PBMCs or T cells enriched from blood (not recorded which). The clonotype originates from a woman in her 30s with acute COVID-19.

The CDR3 region is CATRAGTANTGELFF. In DNA form, the CDR3 reads TGTGCCACTCGAGCCGGGACAGCGAACACCGGGGAGCTGTTTTTT. V usage is TRBV6-5 and J usage is TRBJ2-2, with 7 bases that match TRBD1. CDR3 length: 15 amino acids. The ends lost 10 bases at V and 0 bases at J; junction bases unmatched: 8. Germline values: CDR1 MNHEY, CDR2 SVGAGI.